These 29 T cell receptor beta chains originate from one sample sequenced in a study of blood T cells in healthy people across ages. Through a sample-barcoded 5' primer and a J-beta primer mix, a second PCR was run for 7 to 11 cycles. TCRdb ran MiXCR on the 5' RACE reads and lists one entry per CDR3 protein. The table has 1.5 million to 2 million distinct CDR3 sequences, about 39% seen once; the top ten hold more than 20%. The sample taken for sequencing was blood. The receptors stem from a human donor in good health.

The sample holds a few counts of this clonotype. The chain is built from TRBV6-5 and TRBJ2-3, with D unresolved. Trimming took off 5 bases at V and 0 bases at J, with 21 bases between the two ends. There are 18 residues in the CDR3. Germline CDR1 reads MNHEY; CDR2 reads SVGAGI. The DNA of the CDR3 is TGTGCCAGCAGTAACAAAGTCAAAACATTTACTAGCACAGATACGCAGTATTTT. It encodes CASSNKVKTFTSTDTQYF.

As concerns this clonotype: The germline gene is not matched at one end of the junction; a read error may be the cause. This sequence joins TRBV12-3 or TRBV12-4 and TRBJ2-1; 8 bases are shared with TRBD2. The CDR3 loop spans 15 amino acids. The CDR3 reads CGSTSGTRVYNEQFF. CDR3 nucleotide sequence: TGTGGCAGCACCTCCGGGACTAGAGTCTACAATGAGCAGTTCTTC.

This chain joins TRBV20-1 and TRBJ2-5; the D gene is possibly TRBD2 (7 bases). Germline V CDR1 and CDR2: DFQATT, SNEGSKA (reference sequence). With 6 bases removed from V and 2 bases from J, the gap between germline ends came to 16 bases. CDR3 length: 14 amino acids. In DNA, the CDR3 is TGCAGTGCCAGGGGTGGGACTAAGCAAGAGACCCAGTACTTC. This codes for CSARGGTKQETQYF.

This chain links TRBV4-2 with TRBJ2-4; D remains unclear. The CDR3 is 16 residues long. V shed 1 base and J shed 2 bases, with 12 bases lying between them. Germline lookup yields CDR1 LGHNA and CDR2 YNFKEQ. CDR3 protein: CASSQGSMETKNIQYF. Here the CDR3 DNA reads TGTGCCAGCAGCCAAGGTAGTATGGAAACCAAAAACATTCAGTACTTC.

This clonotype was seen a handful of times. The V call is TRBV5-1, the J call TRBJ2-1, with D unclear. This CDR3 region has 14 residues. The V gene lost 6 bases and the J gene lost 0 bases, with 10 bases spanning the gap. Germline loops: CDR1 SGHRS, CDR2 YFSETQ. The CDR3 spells CASTVDVSYNEQFF. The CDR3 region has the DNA TGCGCCAGCACCGTGGACGTCTCCTACAATGAGCAGTTCTTC.

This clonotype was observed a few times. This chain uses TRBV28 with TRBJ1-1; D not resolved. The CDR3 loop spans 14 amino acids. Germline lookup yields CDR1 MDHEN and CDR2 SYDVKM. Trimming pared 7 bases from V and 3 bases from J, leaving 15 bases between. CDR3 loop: CASIPEIWDTEAFF. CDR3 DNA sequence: TGTGCCAGCATCCCGGAAATTTGGGACACTGAAGCTTTCTTT. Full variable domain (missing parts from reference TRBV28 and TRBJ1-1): DVKVTQSSRYLVKRTGEKVFLECVQDMDHENMFWYRQDPGLGLRLIYFSYDVKMKEKGDIPEGYSVSREKKERFSLILESASTNQTSMYLCASIPEIWDTEAFFGQGTRLTVV.

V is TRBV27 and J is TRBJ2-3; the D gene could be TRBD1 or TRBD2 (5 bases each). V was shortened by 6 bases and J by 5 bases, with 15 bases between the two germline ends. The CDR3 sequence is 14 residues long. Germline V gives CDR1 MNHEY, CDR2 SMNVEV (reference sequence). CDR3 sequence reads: CASSLVGAVDTQYF. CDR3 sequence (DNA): TGTGCCAGCAGCTTAGTCGGGGCCGTAGATACGCAGTATTTT.

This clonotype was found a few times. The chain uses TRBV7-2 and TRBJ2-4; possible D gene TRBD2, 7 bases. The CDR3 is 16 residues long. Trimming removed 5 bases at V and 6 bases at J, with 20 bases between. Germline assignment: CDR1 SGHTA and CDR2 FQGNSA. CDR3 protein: CASSLEGEGNRNIQYF. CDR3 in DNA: TGTGCCAGCAGCCTCGAGGGGGAGGGGAACAGAAACATTCAGTACTTC.

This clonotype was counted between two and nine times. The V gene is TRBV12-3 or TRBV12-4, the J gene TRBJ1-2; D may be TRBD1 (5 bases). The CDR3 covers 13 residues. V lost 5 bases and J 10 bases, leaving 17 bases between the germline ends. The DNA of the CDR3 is TGTGCCAGCAGTCGCCCCCGGGACTCGGCCTACACCTTC. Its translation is CASSRPRDSAYTF.

As DNA, the CDR3 is TGTGCCAGCAGTTATAGAACTCAGCCCCAGCATTTT. Translated: CASSYRTQPQHF. The genes are TRBV6-2 or TRBV6-3 and TRBJ1-5; D remains ambiguous. The CDR3 extends over 12 amino acids. CDR1 MNHEY and CDR2 SVGEGT come from the germline V gene. With 3 bases removed from V and 6 bases from J, the gap between germline ends came to 6 bases.

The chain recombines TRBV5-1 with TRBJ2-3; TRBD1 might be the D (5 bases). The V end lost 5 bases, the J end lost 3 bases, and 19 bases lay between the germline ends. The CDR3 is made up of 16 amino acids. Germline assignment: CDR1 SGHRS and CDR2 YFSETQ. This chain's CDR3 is CASSSRRELPTDTQYF. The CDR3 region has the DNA TGCGCCAGCAGTTCCCGCAGGGAACTGCCAACAGATACGCAGTATTTT.

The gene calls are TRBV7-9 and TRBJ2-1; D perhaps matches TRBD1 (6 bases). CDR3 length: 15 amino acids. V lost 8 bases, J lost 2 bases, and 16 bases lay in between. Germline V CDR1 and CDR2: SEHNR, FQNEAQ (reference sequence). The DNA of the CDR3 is TGTGCCAGCCTCCAACAGGGAGACCCCTACAATGAGCAGTTCTTC. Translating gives CASLQQGDPYNEQFF.

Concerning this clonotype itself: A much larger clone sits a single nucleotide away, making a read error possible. Here the CDR3 reads CATSKKDSFQETHYF. The CDR3 region has the DNA TGTGCCACCAGCAAAAAGGACAGCTTCCAAGAGACCCATTACTTC. This chain connects TRBV15 to TRBJ2-5, with a tentative D call TRBD1 (6 bases). The CDR3 is 15 amino acids. From germline, CDR1 is LNHNV and CDR2 YYDKDF (reference sequence).

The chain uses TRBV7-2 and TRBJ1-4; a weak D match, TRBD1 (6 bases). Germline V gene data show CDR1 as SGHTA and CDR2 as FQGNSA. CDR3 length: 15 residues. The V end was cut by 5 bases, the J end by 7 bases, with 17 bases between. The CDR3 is CASSPGQGRGEKLFF. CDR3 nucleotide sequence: TGTGCCAGCAGCCCGGGTCAGGGGAGAGGTGAAAAACTGTTTTTT.

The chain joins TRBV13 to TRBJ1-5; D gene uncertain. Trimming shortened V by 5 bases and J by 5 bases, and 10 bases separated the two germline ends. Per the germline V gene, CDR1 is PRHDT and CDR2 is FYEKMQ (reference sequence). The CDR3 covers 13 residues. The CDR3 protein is CASSLREYQPQHF. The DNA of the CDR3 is TGTGCCAGCAGCCTACGGGAATATCAGCCCCAGCATTTT.

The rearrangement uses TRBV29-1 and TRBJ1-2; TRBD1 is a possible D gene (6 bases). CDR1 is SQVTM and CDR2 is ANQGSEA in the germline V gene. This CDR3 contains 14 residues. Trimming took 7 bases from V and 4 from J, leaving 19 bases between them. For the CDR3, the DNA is TGCAGCGCTGGGTGGGGGGGCTTAATCTATGGCTACACCTTC. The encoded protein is CSAGWGGLIYGYTF. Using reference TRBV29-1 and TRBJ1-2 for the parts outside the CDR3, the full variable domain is SAVISQKPSRDICQRGTSLTIQCQVDSQVTMMFWYRQQPGQSLTLIATANQGSEATYESGFVIDKFPISRPNLTFSTLTVSNMSPEDSSIYLCSAGWGGLIYGYTFGSGTRLTVV.

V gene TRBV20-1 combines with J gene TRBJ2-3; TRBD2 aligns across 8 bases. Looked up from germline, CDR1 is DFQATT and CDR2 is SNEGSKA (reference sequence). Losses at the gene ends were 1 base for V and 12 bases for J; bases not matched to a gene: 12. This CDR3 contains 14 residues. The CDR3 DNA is TGCAGTGCTAGAGTCCTACGGGGGGGACGGCTCCAGTATTTT. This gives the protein CSARVLRGGRLQYF.

DNA for the CDR3: TGTGCCAGCAGCTTAGTAGGAACCAGAGCGTTGGAGCAGTTCTTC. Translated: CASSLVGTRALEQFF. The V call is TRBV7-8, the J call TRBJ2-1, with D unresolved. The V and J ends lost 1 base and 10 bases respectively, with 17 bases between them. Germline V gives CDR1 SGHVS, CDR2 FQNEAQ. The CDR3 runs to 15 residues.

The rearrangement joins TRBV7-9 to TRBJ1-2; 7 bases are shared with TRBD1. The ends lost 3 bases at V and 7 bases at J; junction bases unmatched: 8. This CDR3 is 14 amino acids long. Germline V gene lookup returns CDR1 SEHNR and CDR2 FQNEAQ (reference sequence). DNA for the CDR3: TGTGCCAGCAGCTTTCAAGAGGGGGCTAGTGGCTACACCTTC. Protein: CASSFQEGASGYTF.

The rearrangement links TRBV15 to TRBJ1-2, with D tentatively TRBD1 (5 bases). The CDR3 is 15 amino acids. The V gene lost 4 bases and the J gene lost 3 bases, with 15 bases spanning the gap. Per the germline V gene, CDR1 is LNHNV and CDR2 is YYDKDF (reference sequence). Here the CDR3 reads CATSTPWGTDYGYTF. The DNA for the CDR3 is TGTGCCACCAGCACCCCCTGGGGCACAGACTATGGCTACACCTTC. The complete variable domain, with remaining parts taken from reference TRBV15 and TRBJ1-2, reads DAMVIQNPRYQVTQFGKPVTLSCSQTLNHNVMYWYQQKSSQAPKLLFHYYDKDFNNEADTPDNFQSRRPNTSFCFLDIRSPGLGDTAMYLCATSTPWGTDYGYTFGSGTRLTVV.

The CDR3 DNA sequence: TGTGCCAGCAGCGCCTATACAGGGGGCACTGAAGCTTTCTTT. Translated: CASSAYTGGTEAFF. This chain links TRBV7-2 with TRBJ1-1; TRBD1 matches 8 bases. Per germline, CDR1 SGHTA and CDR2 FQGNSA. Losses at the gene ends were 5 bases for V and 4 bases for J; bases not matched to a gene: 6. The CDR3 sequence is 14 residues long. The complete variable domain, with remaining parts taken from reference TRBV7-2 and TRBJ1-1, reads GAGVSQSPSNKVTEKGKDVELRCDPISGHTALYWYRQSLGQGLEFLIYFQGNSAPDKSGLPSDRFSAERTGGSVSTLTIQRTQQEDSAVYLCASSAYTGGTEAFFGQGTRLTVV.

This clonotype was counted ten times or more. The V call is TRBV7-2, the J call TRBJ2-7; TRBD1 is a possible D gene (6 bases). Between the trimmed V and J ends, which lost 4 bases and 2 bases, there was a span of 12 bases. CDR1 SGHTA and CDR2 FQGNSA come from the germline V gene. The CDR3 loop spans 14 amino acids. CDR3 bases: TGTGCCAGCAGCTCACAGGGTGGGCCCTACGAGCAGTACTTC. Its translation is CASSSQGGPYEQYF.

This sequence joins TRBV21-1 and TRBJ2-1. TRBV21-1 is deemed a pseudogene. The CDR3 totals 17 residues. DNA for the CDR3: TGTGCCAGCAGCAAAGCTCTCCGGCCAACCCTCTACAATGAGCAGTTCTTC. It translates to CASSKALRPTLYNEQFF.

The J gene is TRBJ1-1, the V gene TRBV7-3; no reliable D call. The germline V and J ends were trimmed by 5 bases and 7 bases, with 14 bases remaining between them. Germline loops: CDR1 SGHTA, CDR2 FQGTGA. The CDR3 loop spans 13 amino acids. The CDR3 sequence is CASSRGVGSEAFF. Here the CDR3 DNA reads TGTGCCAGCAGCCGCGGGGTCGGGAGTGAAGCTTTCTTT. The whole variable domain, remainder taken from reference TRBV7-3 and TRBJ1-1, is GAGVSQTPSNKVTEKGKYVELRCDPISGHTALYWYRQSLGQGPEFLIYFQGTGAADDSGLPNDRFFAVRPEGSVSTLKIQRTERGDSAVYLCASSRGVGSEAFFGQGTRLTVV.

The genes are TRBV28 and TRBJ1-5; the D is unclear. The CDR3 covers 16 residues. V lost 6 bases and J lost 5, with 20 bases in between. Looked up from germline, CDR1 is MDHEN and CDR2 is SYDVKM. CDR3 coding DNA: TGTGCCAGCAGCCCCTATGGACCCTCACTTTATCAGCCCCAGCATTTT. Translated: CASSPYGPSLYQPQHF.

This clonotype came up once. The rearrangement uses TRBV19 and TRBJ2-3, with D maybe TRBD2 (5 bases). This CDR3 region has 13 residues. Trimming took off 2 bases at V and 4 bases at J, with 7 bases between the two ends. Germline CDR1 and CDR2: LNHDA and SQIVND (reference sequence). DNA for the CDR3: TGTGCCAGTAGTATAATTAGCGCAGATACGCAGTATTTT. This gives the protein CASSIISADTQYF.

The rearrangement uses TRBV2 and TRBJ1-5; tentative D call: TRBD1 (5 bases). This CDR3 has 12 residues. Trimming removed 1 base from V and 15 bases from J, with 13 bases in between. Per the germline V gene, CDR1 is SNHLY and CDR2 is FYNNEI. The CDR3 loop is CASSEEGPPRHF. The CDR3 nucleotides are TGTGCCAGCAGTGAAGAGGGGCCACCGAGGCATTTT. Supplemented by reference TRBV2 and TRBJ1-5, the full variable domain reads EPEVTQTPSHQVTQMGQEVILRCVPISNHLYFYWYRQILGQKVEFLVSFYNNEISEKSEIFDDQFSVERPDGSNFTLKIRSTKLEDSAMYFCASSEEGPPRHFGDGTRLSIL.

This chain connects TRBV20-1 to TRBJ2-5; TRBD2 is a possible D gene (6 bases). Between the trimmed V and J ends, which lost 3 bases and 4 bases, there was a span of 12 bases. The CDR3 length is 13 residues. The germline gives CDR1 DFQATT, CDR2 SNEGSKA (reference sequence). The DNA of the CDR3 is TGCAGTGCTAGGGGGGAGGCCGTAGAGACCCAGTACTTC. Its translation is CSARGEAVETQYF.

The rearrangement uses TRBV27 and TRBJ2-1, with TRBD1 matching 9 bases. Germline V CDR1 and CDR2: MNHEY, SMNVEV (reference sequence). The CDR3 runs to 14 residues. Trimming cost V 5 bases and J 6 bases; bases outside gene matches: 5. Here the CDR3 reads CASSGTGSGNEQFF. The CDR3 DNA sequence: TGTGCCAGCAGTGGGACAGGGAGTGGCAATGAGCAGTTCTTC.